A selection of T cell receptor beta chains follows, all from one sample in a study of vaccination and CD4 T cells after COVID-19. Each CDR3 protein gets one entry after TCRdb re-called the PCR reads with MiXCR. The data show some 21,000 distinct CDR3 sequences, 43% seen once. No antigen is known for these receptors. The starting material was CD4+ T cells from blood, cultured in vitro, obtained about 7 months after SARS-CoV-2 vaccination. The receptors come from a human donor who had recovered from COVID-19. CDR3s leave out the opening cysteine and the closing phenylalanine or tryptophan. Not all rows give a size; the values are once, few, many and, for expanded clones, a class.

j_gene: TRBJ2-5
len: 14
abundance: .
v_gene: TRBV7-2
CDR3aa: TSSLQGPGNQETQY

j_gene: TRBJ2-1
len: 13
abundance: once
v_gene: TRBV28
CDR3aa: ASRPQGRAYNEQF

j_gene: TRBJ2-3
len: 11
abundance: .
v_gene: TRBV19
CDR3aa: ASRAGVTDTQY

j_gene: TRBJ2-3
len: 10
abundance: .
v_gene: TRBV28
CDR3aa: ASDRNTDTQY

j_gene: TRBJ2-3
len: 13
abundance: .
v_gene: TRBV19
CDR3aa: ASSIDLRQGATQY

j_gene: TRBJ1-5
len: 13
abundance: few
v_gene: TRBV2
CDR3aa: ASSRQGISNQPQH

j_gene: TRBJ2-6
len: 14
abundance: few
v_gene: TRBV7-2
CDR3aa: ASSRRQGLGANVLT

j_gene: TRBJ1-1
len: 12
abundance: once
v_gene: TRBV7-9
CDR3aa: ASRPWREPTEAF

j_gene: TRBJ1-6
len: 10
abundance: .
v_gene: TRBV28
CDR3aa: ASKTPNSPLH

j_gene: TRBJ2-1
len: 15
abundance: few
v_gene: TRBV19
CDR3aa: ASSATGTGGSYNEQF

j_gene: TRBJ2-5
len: 12
abundance: .
v_gene: TRBV28
CDR3aa: ASSFSQAGETQY

j_gene: TRBJ2-5
len: 11
abundance: .
v_gene: TRBV2
CDR3aa: ASSDPGRRTQY

j_gene: TRBJ1-5
len: 14
abundance: few
v_gene: TRBV19
CDR3aa: ASSLTAIPHNQPQH

j_gene: TRBJ2-2
len: 14
abundance: .
v_gene: TRBV7-8
CDR3aa: ASSLAGGRHTGELF

j_gene: TRBJ1-5
len: 10
abundance: .
v_gene: TRBV6-1
CDR3aa: ASSEAVQPQH

j_gene: TRBJ2-7
len: 13
abundance: .
v_gene: TRBV7-3
CDR3aa: ASSRTGDTSYEQY

j_gene: TRBJ1-2
len: 17
abundance: .
v_gene: TRBV6-5
CDR3aa: ASRPHYREDSAPNYGYT

j_gene: TRBJ2-6
len: 15
abundance: .
v_gene: TRBV20-1
CDR3aa: SARDPFAGSGANVLT

j_gene: TRBJ1-2
len: 11
abundance: .
v_gene: TRBV12-3/TRBV12-4
CDR3aa: ASRRQLTDGYT

j_gene: TRBJ2-3
len: 15
abundance: .
v_gene: TRBV7-3
CDR3aa: ASSLRLGREGPDTQY

j_gene: TRBJ2-1
len: 11
abundance: few
v_gene: TRBV15
CDR3aa: ATSRDRGREQF

j_gene: TRBJ1-2
len: 11
abundance: .
v_gene: TRBV4-1
CDR3aa: ASSPSENRGYT

j_gene: TRBJ2-3
len: 13
abundance: .
v_gene: TRBV7-3
CDR3aa: ASSLGDRFTDTQY

j_gene: TRBJ2-4
len: 11
abundance: .
v_gene: TRBV20-1
CDR3aa: SASLGLQNIQY

j_gene: TRBJ1-5
len: 11
abundance: .
v_gene: TRBV20-1
CDR3aa: SARESSNQPQH

j_gene: TRBJ1-2
len: 11
abundance: few
v_gene: TRBV25-1
CDR3aa: ASSRGRSGGYT

j_gene: TRBJ2-2
len: 10
abundance: .
v_gene: TRBV28
CDR3aa: ASSTPTGELF

j_gene: TRBJ2-4
len: 12
abundance: .
v_gene: TRBV19
CDR3aa: ASTATEGKNIQY

j_gene: TRBJ1-5
len: 13
abundance: few
v_gene: TRBV20-1
CDR3aa: SARDEGLKNQPQH

j_gene: TRBJ1-6
len: 14
abundance: .
v_gene: TRBV20-1
CDR3aa: SARDGYSSYNSPLH

j_gene: TRBJ2-7
len: 13
abundance: .
v_gene: TRBV6-2/TRBV6-3
CDR3aa: ASSYSRQGGYEQY

j_gene: TRBJ2-5
len: 11
abundance: .
v_gene: TRBV28
CDR3aa: ASSLATGETQY

j_gene: TRBJ1-2
len: 11
abundance: few
v_gene: TRBV20-1
CDR3aa: SAGGASGYGYT

j_gene: TRBJ1-2
len: 13
abundance: medium-sized
v_gene: TRBV7-9
CDR3aa: ASSLDSVRPYGYT

j_gene: TRBJ2-3
len: 11
abundance: few
v_gene: TRBV6-5
CDR3aa: ASSYRGTDTQY

j_gene: TRBJ2-7
len: 17
abundance: few
v_gene: TRBV7-9
CDR3aa: ASSLGSGGSVSSSYEQY

j_gene: TRBJ2-7
len: 14
abundance: .
v_gene: TRBV25-1
CDR3aa: ASSPPGGPTVHEQY

j_gene: TRBJ1-5
len: 13
abundance: .
v_gene: TRBV19
CDR3aa: ASSISPGGNQPQH

j_gene: TRBJ2-7
len: 12
abundance: .
v_gene: TRBV2
CDR3aa: ASSEPLQWEEQY

j_gene: TRBJ2-3
len: 12
abundance: .
v_gene: TRBV28
CDR3aa: ASKGYGSTDTQY

j_gene: TRBJ2-5
len: 11
abundance: .
v_gene: TRBV14
CDR3aa: ASSQDARGAQY